This is a list of T cell receptor beta chains from one sample in a study of blood T cells in healthy people across ages. Via MiXCR, TCRdb re-called the 5' RACE reads, giving one row per CDR3 protein. Here the sample spans fewer than 2,000,000 distinct CDR3 sequences, about 32% being singletons. Sequenced material: blood. These receptors were collected from a woman aged 25-40 years in good health. CDR3s include the opening cysteine and the closing phenylalanine or tryptophan. Fields, in order: V gene, D gene, clone size, J gene, CDR3 DNA, CDR3 protein. A D gene is named only where the DNA matches it firmly. Some rows mark clone size as missing; the rest say once, few, many or name a class of expanded clone.

TRBV2,NA,NA,TRBJ1-2,TGTGCCACCGACTCAAGGGGCAGAGCAGATGGCTACACCTTC,CATDSRGRADGYTF
TRBV20-1,TRBD2,many,TRBJ2-5,TGCAGTGCTAGGCGGGGGAGGGAGACCCAGTACTTC,CSARRGRETQYF
TRBV28,NA,NA,TRBJ2-7,TGTGCCAGCTCGATCGTGCGGGACCCTTCCTACGAGCAGTACTTC,CASSIVRDPSYEQYF
TRBV5-1,TRBD2,many,TRBJ2-7,TGCGCCAGCAGCGGAAGGACTAGCGGGGGAACCTACGAGCAGTACTTC,CASSGRTSGGTYEQYF
TRBV20-1,TRBD1,NA,TRBJ2-7,TGCAGTGCTAGAAGTGGACAGGGAGAATACGAGCAGTACTTC,CSARSGQGEYEQYF
TRBV20-1,TRBD1,NA,TRBJ1-1,TGCAGTGCTACAGGGGGCGCCCACGCTGAAGCTTTCTTT,CSATGGAHAEAFF
TRBV6-1,NA,NA,TRBJ2-3,TGTGCCAACAGTGAATCCGGGGCAGATACGCAGTATTTT,CANSESGADTQYF
TRBV20-1,NA,NA,TRBJ2-7,TGCAGTGCCCGACCCCCAGGAGGTACGTCCTACGAGCAGTACTTC,CSARPPGGTSYEQYF
TRBV2,NA,few,TRBJ2-7,TGTGCCAGCAGGATCGGACAGCCGGGAACAGATCTGCGTTCCGAGCAGTACTTC,CASRIGQPGTDLRSEQYF
TRBV29-1,NA,NA,TRBJ2-7,TGCAGCGTGGCCCGACAGGAGGTCTCCTACGAGCAGTACTTC,CSVARQEVSYEQYF
TRBV28,TRBD2,NA,TRBJ2-1,TGTGCCAGCAGTGTCTCTAGCGGGACGGTTTACAATGAGCAGTTCTTC,CASSVSSGTVYNEQFF
TRBV7-2,TRBD2,NA,TRBJ2-7,TGTGCCAGCAGCTTTCCTACTGGACTAGCGGGGGGGCTCTACGAGCAGTACTTC,CASSFPTGLAGGLYEQYF